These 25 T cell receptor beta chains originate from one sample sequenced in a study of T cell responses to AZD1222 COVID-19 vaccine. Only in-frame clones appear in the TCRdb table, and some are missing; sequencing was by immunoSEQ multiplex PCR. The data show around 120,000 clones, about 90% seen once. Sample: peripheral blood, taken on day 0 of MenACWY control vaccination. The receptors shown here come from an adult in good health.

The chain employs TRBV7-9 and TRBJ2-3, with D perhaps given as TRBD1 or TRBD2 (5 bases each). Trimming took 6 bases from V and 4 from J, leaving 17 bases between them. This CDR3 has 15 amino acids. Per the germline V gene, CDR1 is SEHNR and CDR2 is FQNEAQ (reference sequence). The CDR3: CASRTWTGLSDTQYF. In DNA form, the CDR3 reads TGTGCCAGCAGAACTTGGACGGGGCTGTCAGATACGCAGTATTTT.

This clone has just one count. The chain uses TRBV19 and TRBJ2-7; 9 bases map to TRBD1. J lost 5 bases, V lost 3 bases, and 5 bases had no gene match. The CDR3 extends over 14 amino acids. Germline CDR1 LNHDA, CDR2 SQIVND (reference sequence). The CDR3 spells CASSIGTGLDEQYF. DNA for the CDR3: TGTGCCAGTAGTATCGGGACAGGGTTGGACGAGCAGTACTTC.

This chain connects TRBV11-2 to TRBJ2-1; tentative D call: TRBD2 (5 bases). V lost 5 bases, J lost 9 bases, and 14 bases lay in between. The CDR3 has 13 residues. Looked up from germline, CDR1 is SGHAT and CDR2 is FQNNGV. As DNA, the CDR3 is TGTGCCAGCAGCACTAGGGCGGGTAGTGAGCAGTTCTTC. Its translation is CASSTRAGSEQFF.

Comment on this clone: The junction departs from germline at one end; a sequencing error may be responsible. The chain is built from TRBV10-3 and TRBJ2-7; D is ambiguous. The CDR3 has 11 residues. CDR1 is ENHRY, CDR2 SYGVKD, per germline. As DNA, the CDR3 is TGTGCCATCAGTCAGTCCTACGAGCAGTACTTC. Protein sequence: CAISQSYEQYF.

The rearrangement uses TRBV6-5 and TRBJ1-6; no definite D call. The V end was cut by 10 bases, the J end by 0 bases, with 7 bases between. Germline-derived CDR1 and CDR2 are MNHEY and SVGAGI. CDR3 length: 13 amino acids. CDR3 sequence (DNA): TGTGCCATCCAGATCTCCTATAATTCACCCCTCCACTTT. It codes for CAIQISYNSPLHF.

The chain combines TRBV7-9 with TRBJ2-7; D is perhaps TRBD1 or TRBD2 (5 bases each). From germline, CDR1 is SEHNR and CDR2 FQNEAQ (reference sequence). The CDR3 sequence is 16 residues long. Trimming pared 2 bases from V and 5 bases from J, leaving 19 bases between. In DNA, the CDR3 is TGTGCCAGCAGCTTAAATTTGCGACAGACTAACGACGAGCAGTACTTC. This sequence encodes CASSLNLRQTNDEQYF.

CDR3 sequence: CASSLGGQGGKAFF. CDR3 coding DNA: TGTGCCAGCAGTTTGGGAGGACAAGGGGGTAAAGCTTTCTTT. The chain is built from TRBV2 and TRBJ1-1; D perhaps matches TRBD1 (6 bases). Germline V gene lookup returns CDR1 SNHLY and CDR2 FYNNEI. V was cut by 5 bases and J by 9 bases, with 19 bases left in between. This CDR3 is 14 amino acids long.

The chain's CDR3 is CSASLTDTQYF. CDR3 nucleotide sequence: TGCAGTGCTAGTTTAACAGATACGCAGTATTTT. This chain joins TRBV20-1 and TRBJ2-3; D not certain. The CDR3 loop spans 11 amino acids. Germline V lookup: CDR1 DFQATT, CDR2 SNEGSKA (reference sequence). Trimming took off 3 bases at V and 3 bases at J, with 4 bases between the two ends.

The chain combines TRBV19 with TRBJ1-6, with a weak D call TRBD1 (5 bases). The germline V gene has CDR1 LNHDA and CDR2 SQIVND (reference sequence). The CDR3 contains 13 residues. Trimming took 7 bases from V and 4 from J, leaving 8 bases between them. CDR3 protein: CASTGLYNSPLHF. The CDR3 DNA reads TGTGCCAGTACAGGGTTGTATAATTCACCCCTCCACTTT.

CDR3 loop: CASSARDRGYGYTF. The CDR3 DNA follows: TGTGCCAGCAGCGCCCGGGACAGGGGCTATGGCTACACCTTC. This chain links TRBV5-5 with TRBJ1-2; 10 bases are a match to TRBD1. CDR3 length equals 14 residues. Germline CDR1 reads SGHKS; CDR2 reads YYEKEE (reference sequence). With V trimmed by 4 bases and J by 4 bases, 4 bases remained unmatched.

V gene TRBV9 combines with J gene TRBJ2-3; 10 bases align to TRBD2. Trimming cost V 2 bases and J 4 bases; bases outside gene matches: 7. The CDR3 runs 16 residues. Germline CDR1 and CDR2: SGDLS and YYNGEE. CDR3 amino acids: CASSVASGSRADTQYF. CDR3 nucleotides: TGTGCCAGCAGCGTTGCTAGCGGGAGCAGGGCAGATACGCAGTATTTT.

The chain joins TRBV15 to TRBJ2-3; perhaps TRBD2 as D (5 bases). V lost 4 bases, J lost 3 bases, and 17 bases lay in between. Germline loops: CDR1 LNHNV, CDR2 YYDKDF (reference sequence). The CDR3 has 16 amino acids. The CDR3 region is CATSNRAPGRTDTQYF. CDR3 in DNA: TGTGCCACCAGCAACCGAGCCCCGGGGAGAACAGATACGCAGTATTTT.

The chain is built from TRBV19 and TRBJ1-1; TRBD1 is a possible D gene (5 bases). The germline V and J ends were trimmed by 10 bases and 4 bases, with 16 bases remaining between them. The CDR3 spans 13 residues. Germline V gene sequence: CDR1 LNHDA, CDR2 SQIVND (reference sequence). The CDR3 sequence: CATRDEVATEAFF. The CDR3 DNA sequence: TGTGCCACTCGGGACGAAGTGGCCACTGAAGCTTTCTTT.

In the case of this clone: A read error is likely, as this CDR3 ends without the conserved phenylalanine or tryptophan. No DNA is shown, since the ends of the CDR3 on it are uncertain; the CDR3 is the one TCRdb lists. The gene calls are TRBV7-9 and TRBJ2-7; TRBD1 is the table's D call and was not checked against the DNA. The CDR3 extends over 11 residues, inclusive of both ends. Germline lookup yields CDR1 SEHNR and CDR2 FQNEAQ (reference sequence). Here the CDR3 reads CASSYGQGWSL.

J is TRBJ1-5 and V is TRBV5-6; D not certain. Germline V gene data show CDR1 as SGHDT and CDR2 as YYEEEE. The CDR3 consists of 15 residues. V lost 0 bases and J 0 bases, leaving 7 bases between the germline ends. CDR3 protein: CASSLGGVSNQPQHF. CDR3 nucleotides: TGTGCCAGCAGCTTGGGTGGTGTTAGCAATCAGCCCCAGCATTTT. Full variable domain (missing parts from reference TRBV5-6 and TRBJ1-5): DAGVTQSPTHLIKTRGQQVTLRCSPKSGHDTVSWYQQALGQGPQFIFQYYEEEERQRGNFPDRFSGHQFPNYSSELNVNALLLGDSALYLCASSLGGVSNQPQHFGDGTRLSIL.

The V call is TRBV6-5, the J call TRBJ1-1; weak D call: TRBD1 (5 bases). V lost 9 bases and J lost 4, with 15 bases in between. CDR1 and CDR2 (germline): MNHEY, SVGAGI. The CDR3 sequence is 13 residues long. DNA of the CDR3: TGTGCCAGTGGATGGACGGGGGGCACTGAAGCTTTCTTT. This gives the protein CASGWTGGTEAFF.

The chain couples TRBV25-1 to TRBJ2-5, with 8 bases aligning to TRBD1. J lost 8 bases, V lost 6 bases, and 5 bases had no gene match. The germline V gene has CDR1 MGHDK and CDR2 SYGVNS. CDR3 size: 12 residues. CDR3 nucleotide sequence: TGTGCCAGCAGGCACAGGGGGGAAACCCAGTACTTC. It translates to CASRHRGETQYF.

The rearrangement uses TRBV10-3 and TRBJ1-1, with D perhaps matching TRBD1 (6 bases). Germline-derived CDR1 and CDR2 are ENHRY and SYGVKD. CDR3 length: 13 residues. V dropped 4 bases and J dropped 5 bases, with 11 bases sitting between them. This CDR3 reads CAISARGETEAFF. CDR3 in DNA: TGTGCCATCAGTGCCAGGGGCGAAACTGAAGCTTTCTTT.

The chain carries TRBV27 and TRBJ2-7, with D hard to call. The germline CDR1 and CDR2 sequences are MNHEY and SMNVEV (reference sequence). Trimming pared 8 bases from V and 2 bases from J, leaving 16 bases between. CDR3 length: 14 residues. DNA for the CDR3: TGTGCCAGCTATCGTGGTGGGGTTCCCTACGAGCAGTACTTC. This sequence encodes CASYRGGVPYEQYF.

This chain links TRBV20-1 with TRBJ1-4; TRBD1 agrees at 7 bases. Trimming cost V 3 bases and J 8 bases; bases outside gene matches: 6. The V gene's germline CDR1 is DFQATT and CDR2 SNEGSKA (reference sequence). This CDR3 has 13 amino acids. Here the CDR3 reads CSASAGGQEKLFF. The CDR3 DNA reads TGCAGTGCTAGTGCAGGGGGTCAGGAAAAACTGTTTTTT.

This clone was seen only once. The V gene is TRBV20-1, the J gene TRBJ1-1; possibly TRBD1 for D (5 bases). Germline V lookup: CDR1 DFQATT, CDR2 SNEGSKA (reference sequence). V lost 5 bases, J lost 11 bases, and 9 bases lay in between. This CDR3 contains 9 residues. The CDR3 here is CSAGNRAFF. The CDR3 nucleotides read TGCAGTGCTGGAAACAGGGCTTTCTTT.

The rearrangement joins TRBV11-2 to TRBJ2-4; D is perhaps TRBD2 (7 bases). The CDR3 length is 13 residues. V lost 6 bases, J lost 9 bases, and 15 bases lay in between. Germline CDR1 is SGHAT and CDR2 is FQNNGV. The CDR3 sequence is CASRKGGAGIQYF. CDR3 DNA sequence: TGTGCCAGCAGGAAGGGGGGGGCAGGCATTCAGTACTTC.

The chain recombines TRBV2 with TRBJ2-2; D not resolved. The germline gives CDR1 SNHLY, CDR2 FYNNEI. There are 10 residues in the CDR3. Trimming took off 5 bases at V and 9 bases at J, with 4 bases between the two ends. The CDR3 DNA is TGTGCCAGCAGTCTCAGGGAGCTGTTTTTT. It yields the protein CASSLRELFF.

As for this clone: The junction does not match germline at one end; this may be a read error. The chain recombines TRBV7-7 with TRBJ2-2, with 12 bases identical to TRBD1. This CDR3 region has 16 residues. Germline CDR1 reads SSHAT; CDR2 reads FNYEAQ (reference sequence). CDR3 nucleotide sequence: TGTGCTAGCAGCTTTAGCGGGACAGGGGGCTTCGGGGAGCTGTTTTTT. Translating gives CASSFSGTGGFGELFF. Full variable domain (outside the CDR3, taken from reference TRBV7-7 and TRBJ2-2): GAGVSQSPRYKVTKRGQDVTLRCDPISSHATLYWYQQALGQGPEFLTYFNYEAQPDKSGLPSDRFSAERPEGSISTLTIQRTEQRDSAMYRCASSFSGTGGFGELFFGEGSRLTVL.

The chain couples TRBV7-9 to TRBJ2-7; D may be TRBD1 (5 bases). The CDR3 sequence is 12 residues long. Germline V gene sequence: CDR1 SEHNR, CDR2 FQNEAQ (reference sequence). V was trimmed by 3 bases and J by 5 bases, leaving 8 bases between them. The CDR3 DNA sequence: TGTGCCAGCAGCTTTAAGGGGAACGAGCAGTACTTC. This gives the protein CASSFKGNEQYF.